The subject of this entry is one T cell receptor beta chain. Its specificity is unknown. These data come from a study of monozygotic twins with inflammatory bowel disease. CDR1 is MNHEY and CDR2 is SVGAGI in the germline V gene. The CDR3 contains 15 residues. Total RNA input per TCR library was around 3,600 ng. Addition of UMIs with a 6-nucleotide sample barcode was achieved by template switching. For both chains, the TCRalpha and TCRbeta cDNA went through two nested PCRs of around 15 and 9 cycles. Each CDR3 protein gets one entry in TCRdb, which reprocessed the 5' RACE reads and gives no DNA. Its clone listing holds approximately 400,000 distinct CDR3 sequences. Notes on the study in general: Extra variability in the repertoires of patients may have come from differing immunosuppressive treatments.

The chain links TRBV6-5 to TRBJ2-1; TCRdb returns TRBD1, unconfirmable since there is no DNA. This clonotype was sampled from a human donor with ulcerative colitis or Crohn's disease, or a healthy co-twin of an affected twin (not recorded which). Material for sequencing was blood. The CDR3 loop reads CASSYSLQGYNEQFF.